Sequencing of this T cell receptor beta chain was carried out in a study of T cells in Graves' hyperthyroidism and ophthalmopathy. RNA transcripts provided the source from which TCR beta CDR3 regions were amplified. TCR CDR3 regions were first amplified by RT-PCR with HTBI primers. TCRdb re-derived calls from the multiplex PCR reads in MiXCR, one entry per CDR3 protein. The sample lists some 420,000 distinct CDR3 sequences, roughly an eighth occurring once. Trimming shortened V by 0 bases and J by 6 bases, and 19 bases separated the two germline ends. The CDR3 is 16 amino acids. The V gene's germline CDR1 is SGDLS and CDR2 YYNGEE. Those with hyperthyroidism were 18 to 65 years old, newly diagnosed, and ill for under 2 months. Patients showing uncontrolled infection, other autoimmune disease, pregnancy or lactation were ineligible. In making diagnoses, clinical symptoms, serum thyroxine and TRAb, thyroid ultrasound and orbital computed tomography were all used.

Sequencing was done on a sample of blood. The origin of this receptor is a woman between 18 and 29 years old with Graves' hyperthyroidism. The chain is built from TRBV9 and TRBJ2-7; D is uncertain. CDR3 protein: CASSVASNSATGEQYF. CDR3 sequence (DNA): TGTGCCAGCAGCGTAGCGTCCAACAGTGCCACCGGCGAGCAGTACTTC.